This TCR beta chain was found in a study of identifying expanded T cells in peripheral blood. Libraries were prepared by immunoSEQ multiplex PCR; TCRdb keeps only in-frame clonotypes and omits some of them. The table includes approximately 100,000 clones, roughly 87% detected once. During the collection period, no donor immune events like infections were recorded. General study results and limits: Over about two and four weeks, about 15 and 18 clones changed, versus approximately 1.1 between replicates.

The V gene's germline CDR1 is LGHNA and CDR2 YSLEER. This CDR3 spans 16 amino acids. Between the trimmed V and J ends, which lost 3 bases and 3 bases, there was a span of 12 bases. This clone has just one count. Its cognate antigen is unknown. Sequencing was carried out using blood. The chain couples TRBV4-3 to TRBJ2-6, with D possibly being TRBD1 or TRBD2 (5 bases each). This receptor was obtained from a person aged 18 to 70 in good health. CDR3 sequence reads: CASSQGVDLGANVLTF. CDR3 nucleotide sequence: TGCGCCAGCAGCCAGGGGGTGGACCTTGGGGCCAACGTCCTGACTTTC.